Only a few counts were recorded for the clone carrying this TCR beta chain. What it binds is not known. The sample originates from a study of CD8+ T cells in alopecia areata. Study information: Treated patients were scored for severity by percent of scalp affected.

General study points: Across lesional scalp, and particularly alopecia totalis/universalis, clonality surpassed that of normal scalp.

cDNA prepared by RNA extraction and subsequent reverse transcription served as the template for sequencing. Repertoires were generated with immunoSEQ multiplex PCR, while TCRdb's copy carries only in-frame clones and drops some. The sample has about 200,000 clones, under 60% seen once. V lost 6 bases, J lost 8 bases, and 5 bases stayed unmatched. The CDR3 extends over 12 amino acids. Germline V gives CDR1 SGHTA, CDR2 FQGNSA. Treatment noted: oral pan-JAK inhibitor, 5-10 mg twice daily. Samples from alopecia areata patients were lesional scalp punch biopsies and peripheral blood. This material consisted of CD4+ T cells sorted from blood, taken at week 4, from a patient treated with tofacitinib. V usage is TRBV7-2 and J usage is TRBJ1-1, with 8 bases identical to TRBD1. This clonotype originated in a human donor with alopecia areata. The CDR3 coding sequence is TGTGCCAGCAGTTTGGACAGGGTGGAAGCTTTCTTT. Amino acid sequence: CASSLDRVEAFF. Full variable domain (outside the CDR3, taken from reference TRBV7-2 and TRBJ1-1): GAGVSQSPSNKVTEKGKDVELRCDPISGHTALYWYRQSLGQGLEFLIYFQGNSAPDKSGLPSDRFSAERTGGSVSTLTIQRTQQEDSAVYLCASSLDRVEAFFGQGTRLTVV.